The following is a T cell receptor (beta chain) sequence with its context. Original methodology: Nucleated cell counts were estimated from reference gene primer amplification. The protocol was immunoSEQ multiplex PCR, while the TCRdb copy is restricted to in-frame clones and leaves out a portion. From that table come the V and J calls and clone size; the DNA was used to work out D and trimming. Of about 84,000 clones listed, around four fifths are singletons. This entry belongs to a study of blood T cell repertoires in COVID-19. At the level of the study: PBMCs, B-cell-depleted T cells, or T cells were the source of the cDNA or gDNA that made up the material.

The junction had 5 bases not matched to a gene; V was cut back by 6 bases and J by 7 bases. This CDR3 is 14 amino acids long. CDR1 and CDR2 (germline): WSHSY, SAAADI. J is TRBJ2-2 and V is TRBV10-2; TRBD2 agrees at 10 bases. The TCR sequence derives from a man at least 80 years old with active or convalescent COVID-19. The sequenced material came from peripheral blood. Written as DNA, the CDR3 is TGCGCCAGCAGGCTAGCGGGGGTTGGCGGGGAGCTGTTTTTT. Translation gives CASRLAGVGGELFF.